The 8 T cell receptor beta chains reported below all come from one sample, sequenced in a study of blood T cells in healthy people across ages. Primed by a sample-barcoded 5' primer and a J-beta primer mix, a second PCR proceeded for 7 to 11 cycles. From the 5' RACE reads, TCRdb called clonotypes with MiXCR, one entry per CDR3 protein. The data hold around 940,000 distinct CDR3 sequences, with roughly 51% observed a single time. The sample taken for sequencing was blood. The receptors derive from an older woman in good health.

This chain joins TRBV2 and TRBJ2-7; D possibly corresponds to TRBD1 (6 bases). The ends were cut back, 2 bases at V and 3 bases at J, with 11 bases in the middle. The germline CDR1 and CDR2 sequences are SNHLY and FYNNEI. The CDR3 loop spans 14 amino acids. The CDR3 coding sequence is TGTGCCAGCAGTGAAAACAGGGCCAACTACGAGCAGTACTTC. The encoded protein is CASSENRANYEQYF.

This clonotype has only a few counts. The chain links TRBV3-1 to TRBJ2-7; a weak D match, TRBD2 (5 bases). V lost 5 bases, J lost 6 bases, and 14 bases lay in between. The CDR3 consists of 13 residues. Germline CDR1 LGHDT, CDR2 YNNKEL (reference sequence). CDR3 DNA: TGTGCCAGCAGCTTCCTCACTAGTCCCGAGCAGTACTTC. The encoded protein is CASSFLTSPEQYF.

This clonotype has a handful of counts. The chain joins TRBV20-1 to TRBJ2-7, with TRBD1 matching 11 bases. The V segment lost 1 base and the J segment 5 bases; nucleotides outside the gene matches: 13. This CDR3 is built from 17 residues. The V gene's germline CDR1 is DFQATT and CDR2 SNEGSKA (reference sequence). This CDR3 reads CSARASDRDRGYNEQYF. The CDR3 bases are TGCAGTGCTAGAGCCAGCGATCGGGACAGGGGGTATAACGAGCAGTACTTC.

The V and J genes are TRBV12-3 or TRBV12-4 and TRBJ2-7; 7 bases line up with TRBD2. With 5 bases clipped from V and 5 bases from J, the junction kept 12 bases outside the gene matches. CDR3 length equals 15 residues. CDR3 protein: CASSATSRSYHEQYF. The CDR3 nucleotides are TGTGCCAGCAGTGCGACTAGCCGATCATACCACGAGCAGTACTTC.

This chain uses TRBV21-1 with TRBJ2-5; no DNA check was done on the table's D call, TRBD1. TRBV21-1 is given as a pseudogene. This CDR3 comprises 16 residues. The CDR3 DNA sequence: TGTGCCAGCAGCAAAGGACAGTTTATGGGCACGGAGACCCAGTACTTC. The encoded protein is CASSKGQFMGTETQYF.

About this clonotype itself: A junction boundary mismatches the germline segment, possibly from a read error. The rearrangement links TRBV2 to TRBJ2-7, with a possible D match to TRBD1 (5 bases). Germline V CDR1 and CDR2: SNHLY, FYNNEI. The CDR3 is 17 residues long. The CDR3 region is CASQTGAGSRGWSERYF. In DNA, the CDR3 is TGTGCCAGCCAAACTGGGGCCGGGTCGCGCGGTTGGAGCGAGCGGTACTTC.

The sample holds a few counts of this clonotype. V is TRBV10-1 and J is TRBJ2-7; 9 positions agree with TRBD1. CDR1 is WNHNN, CDR2 SYGVQD, per germline (reference sequence). With 0 bases clipped from V and 3 bases from J, the junction kept 9 bases outside the gene matches. The CDR3 totals 17 residues. The CDR3 sequence: CASSESRDRVRNYEQYF. CDR3 in DNA: TGCGCCAGCAGTGAGTCGAGGGACAGGGTAAGAAACTACGAGCAGTACTTC.

The V call is TRBV21-1, the J call TRBJ2-7; the table's D call, TRBD1, was not checked against the DNA. TRBV21-1 is assigned pseudogene status. The CDR3 length is 15 residues. CDR3 nucleotide sequence: TGTGCCAGCTATATATCCGGGACATCCTCATTCGAGCAGTACTTC. It translates to CASYISGTSSFEQYF.